This T cell receptor beta chain comes out of a study of blood T cell repertoires in COVID-19. Study information: The United States, Italy and Spain supplied acute and convalescent COVID-19 samples.

Seattle patient enrollment occurred during active infection, with longitudinal follow-up thereafter. TCRdb's copy holds only in-frame clones and misses some; the assay was immunoSEQ multiplex PCR. The sample yields fewer than 300,000 clones, roughly 80% seen once. CDR3 size: 13 residues. Trimming cost V 6 bases and J 10 bases; bases outside gene matches: 9. Germline V gene data show CDR1 as MNHEY and CDR2 as SMNVEV (reference sequence). Sequencing used peripheral blood. V and J are TRBV27 and TRBJ1-1, with 9 nucleotides matching TRBD1. This TCR was sampled from a human donor with COVID-19, enrolled during active disease. The donor label of this sample is uncertain. The CDR3 DNA follows: TGTGCCAGCAGACCCACAGGGGGCGGACGAGCTTTCTTT. Amino acid sequence: CASRPTGGGRAFF.